The sample holds a few counts of the clone carrying this T cell receptor (beta chain). The record originates from a study of blood T cells in healthy people across ages. The germline V and J ends were trimmed by 4 bases and 9 bases, with 9 bases remaining between them. CDR1 SGHVS and CDR2 FNYEAQ come from the germline V gene. This CDR3 has 11 residues. A second roughly 7 to 12 cycle PCR used barcoded and J-beta primers. A single record per CDR3 protein comes from TCRdb applying MiXCR to the 5' RACE reads. Of approximately 730,000 distinct CDR3 sequences in the sample, roughly 45% were seen once. The sequencing sample was made of blood. The chain couples TRBV7-6 to TRBJ1-1; D gene uncertain. This clonotype was sampled from a woman between 55 and 75 years old in good health. CDR3 loop: CASSSGLKAFF. CDR3 sequence (DNA): TGTGCCAGCAGCTCAGGACTGAAAGCTTTCTTT.